The clone carrying this T cell receptor beta chain was counted many times. Its antigen is unidentified. The germline V gene has CDR1 DFQATT and CDR2 SNEGSKA (reference sequence). Deletions cut 1 base from V and 5 bases from J, with 8 bases between. The CDR3 has 12 residues. The source of the sample is a study of early T cells in non-severe SARS-CoV-2 infection. Looking at the study overall: The input, bulk RNA from unsorted whole blood, was sequenced, and chains were unpaired.

Molecules of cDNA were individually given unique molecular identifiers that were attached to them. TCRdb re-called the 5' RACE reads through MiXCR, storing one row per CDR3 protein. This sample has about 92,000 distinct CDR3 sequences, with about 15% found just once. Study-wide points: Missing private and CD4 specificities, VDJdb matching favored anti-spike CD8 responses.

Sequenced sample: whole blood. The rearrangement joins TRBV20-1 to TRBJ1-2; D remains unclear. The receptor comes from an adult who was a healthcare worker with PCR-confirmed SARS-CoV-2 infection or an uninfected control (not recorded which). The CDR3 bases are TGCAGTGCTAGAGTCCAGGATTATGGCTACACCTTC. This gives the protein CSARVQDYGYTF.